This TCR beta chain originates from a study of blood T cell repertoires in COVID-19. Study-wide background: The cDNA or gDNA used as material had been derived from T cells, B-cell-depleted T cells, or PBMCs.

V shed 5 bases and J shed 8 bases, with 13 bases lying between them. The CDR3 sequence is 13 residues long. This clone has only a few counts. In the original workflow: Reference gene primers were amplified, and this amplification served to estimate nucleated cell counts. The table came from immunoSEQ multiplex PCR; TCRdb's copy has only in-frame clones and leaves some out. The V and J calls and the clone size are those of that table, but D and trimming were determined from the DNA. The sample includes over 200,000 clones, about 90% of them seen just once. This sequence joins TRBV12-3 or TRBV12-4 and TRBJ1-5, with D perhaps TRBD1 (6 bases). The receptor was isolated from a man aged 35 to 55 with active or convalescent COVID-19. Sequencing input: peripheral blood. This chain's CDR3 is CASSGQTLEPQHF. The CDR3 bases are TGTGCCAGCAGTGGACAGACGTTGGAGCCCCAGCATTTT.